Reported below is one TCR beta chain. The source material, RNA transcripts, was used to amplify TCR beta CDR3 regions. The study used the HTBI primer set for a first-round RT-PCR of the TCR CDR3. TCRdb re-analysed the multiplex PCR reads in MiXCR, keeping a single row per CDR3 protein. The sample gives a few hundred thousand distinct CDR3 sequences, around a sixth of which show up once; around a sixth is in the top ten. Ophthalmopathy patients showed a Clinical Activity Score of at least 3, NOSPECS grade of at least 4 and duration under 3 months. The data stem from a study of T cells in Graves' hyperthyroidism and ophthalmopathy. This CDR3 region has 17 residues. The junction had 12 bases not matched to a gene; V was cut back by 5 bases and J by 1 base. Germline V gene data show CDR1 as MNHEY and CDR2 as SMNVEV (reference sequence).

Sample: blood. The TCR was taken from a woman aged 40 to 49 with Graves' ophthalmopathy. This chain uses TRBV27 with TRBJ1-1; 8 bases match TRBD1. DNA for the CDR3: TGTGCCAGCAGTACGGACAGGGTGGTCCTAAGGAACACTGAAGCTTTCTTT. Encoded protein: CASSTDRVVLRNTEAFF.